These T cell receptor beta chains were read from a single sample in a study of shared clonotypes between healthy human individuals. Some clones are missing from TCRdb's copy, which holds only in-frame ones; the method was immunoSEQ multiplex PCR. Found here are fewer than 1 million clones, 96% of them singletons; the top ten hold over 0.2%. The sequenced sample was naive CD8+ T cells sorted from blood. Receptors were obtained from a man aged 25 to 40 in good health. CDR3s leave out the opening cysteine and the closing phenylalanine or tryptophan. Each record gives: D gene, V gene, CDR3 protein. A D gene is named only where the DNA matches it firmly.

d_gene: TRBD2
v_gene: TRBV5-5
CDR3aa: ASSYPVTSVSGRPAYEQY

d_gene: -
v_gene: TRBV7-9
CDR3aa: ASSLGNSYEQY

d_gene: TRBD2
v_gene: TRBV13
CDR3aa: ASSLGSGSYEQY

d_gene: -
v_gene: TRBV28
CDR3aa: ASSFHLVGSTGELF

d_gene: TRBD2
v_gene: TRBV9
CDR3aa: ASSVALAGGGDEQF

d_gene: -
v_gene: TRBV28
CDR3aa: ASSFLGEGTNEKLF

d_gene: -
v_gene: TRBV6-5
CDR3aa: ASSYQGLRSNQPQH

d_gene: -
v_gene: TRBV29-1
CDR3aa: SVTYRDGEAF

d_gene: -
v_gene: TRBV10-2
CDR3aa: ASSVDRVYEQY

d_gene: TRBD1
v_gene: TRBV29-1
CDR3aa: SVESNRDRDTDTQY

d_gene: TRBD1
v_gene: TRBV7-2
CDR3aa: ASSLTGTGVLEQY

d_gene: -
v_gene: TRBV7-9
CDR3aa: ASSPSGAKEPYEQY

d_gene: TRBD2
v_gene: TRBV27
CDR3aa: ASSLGLPGRKTYEQY

d_gene: -
v_gene: TRBV7-2
CDR3aa: ASSHPGHSVGNTIY

d_gene: TRBD2
v_gene: TRBV10-3
CDR3aa: AISESAGVHEQY

d_gene: TRBD1
v_gene: TRBV27
CDR3aa: ASSSGQGAYNEQF

d_gene: TRBD2
v_gene: TRBV2
CDR3aa: ASSEREGHAKNIQY

d_gene: TRBD2
v_gene: TRBV27
CDR3aa: ASSSWPGLADYEQY

d_gene: -
v_gene: TRBV15
CDR3aa: ATKESSGNTIY

d_gene: TRBD2
v_gene: TRBV4-3
CDR3aa: ASSQDLTSGTPQETQY

d_gene: -
v_gene: TRBV15
CDR3aa: ATSRDQLGVGDGYT

d_gene: -
v_gene: TRBV13
CDR3aa: ASRSGQHPGGEQY

d_gene: TRBD2
v_gene: TRBV10-1
CDR3aa: ASSSGRVTDTQY

d_gene: -
v_gene: TRBV7-9
CDR3aa: ASSLAPDDGEKLF

d_gene: TRBD2
v_gene: TRBV28
CDR3aa: ASSSGLAGVDFNEQF

d_gene: TRBD1
v_gene: TRBV27
CDR3aa: ASTLTGGDYGYT

d_gene: TRBD2
v_gene: TRBV11-2
CDR3aa: ASSLRGRAVGELF

d_gene: -
v_gene: TRBV4-1
CDR3aa: ASSQDFRASRTDTQY

d_gene: TRBD1
v_gene: TRBV5-8
CDR3aa: ASSSGQGLLTDTQY

d_gene: -
v_gene: TRBV13
CDR3aa: ASSLSGDSNQPQH

d_gene: -
v_gene: TRBV27
CDR3aa: ASSLFSGAAYNEQF

d_gene: -
v_gene: TRBV27
CDR3aa: ASSSSGLAEHNEQF

d_gene: TRBD1
v_gene: TRBV5-5
CDR3aa: ASSHDRGSYEQY

d_gene: -
v_gene: TRBV5-1
CDR3aa: ASSLVGRIGANVLT

d_gene: TRBD2
v_gene: TRBV25-1
CDR3aa: ATGGLAGPDTQY

d_gene: TRBD1
v_gene: TRBV6-4
CDR3aa: ASSDEDRASNEQF

d_gene: -
v_gene: TRBV4-3
CDR3aa: ASSQWRGQTAVYGYT

d_gene: TRBD1
v_gene: TRBV4-1
CDR3aa: ASSRFETGTGVGEQY

d_gene: -
v_gene: TRBV19
CDR3aa: ALDSGAEAF

d_gene: TRBD2
v_gene: TRBV4-1
CDR3aa: ASSPLAGGPYEQY

d_gene: TRBD1
v_gene: TRBV4-3
CDR3aa: ASSLRTGIFYEQY

d_gene: -
v_gene: TRBV27
CDR3aa: ASFRDVQTGELF

d_gene: -
v_gene: TRBV4-1
CDR3aa: ASSQGSGAYEQY

d_gene: -
v_gene: TRBV15
CDR3aa: ATSRDRSSGVYNEQF

d_gene: TRBD1
v_gene: TRBV5-1
CDR3aa: ASSFPGGADTQY

d_gene: TRBD2
v_gene: TRBV29-1
CDR3aa: SVIAGSNTGELF

d_gene: -
v_gene: TRBV28
CDR3aa: ASSSGRMDGNQPQH

d_gene: TRBD2
v_gene: TRBV5-6
CDR3aa: ASSSRTSASGANVLT

d_gene: TRBD2
v_gene: TRBV6-5
CDR3aa: ASSRLAGGGLTQY

d_gene: TRBD2
v_gene: TRBV29-1
CDR3aa: SVERERDREQF

d_gene: -
v_gene: TRBV28
CDR3aa: ASSLLGPNTEAF

d_gene: TRBD1
v_gene: TRBV19
CDR3aa: ASSIREGQGYNEQF

d_gene: -
v_gene: TRBV29-1
CDR3aa: SVVTQGRNEQF

d_gene: -
v_gene: TRBV5-5
CDR3aa: ASTPFRGSTEAF

d_gene: -
v_gene: TRBV14
CDR3aa: ASSQGLADLPRETQY